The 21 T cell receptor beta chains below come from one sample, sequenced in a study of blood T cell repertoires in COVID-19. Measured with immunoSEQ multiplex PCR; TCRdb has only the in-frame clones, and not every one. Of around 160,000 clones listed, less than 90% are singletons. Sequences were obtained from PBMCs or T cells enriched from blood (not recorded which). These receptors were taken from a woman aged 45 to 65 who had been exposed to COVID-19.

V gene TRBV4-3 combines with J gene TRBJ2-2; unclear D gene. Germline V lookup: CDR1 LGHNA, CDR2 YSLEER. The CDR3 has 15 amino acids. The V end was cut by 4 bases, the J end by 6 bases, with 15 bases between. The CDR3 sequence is CASSPQSVGAGELFF. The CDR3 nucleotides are TGCGCCAGCAGCCCACAGTCGGTGGGCGCCGGGGAGCTGTTTTTT.

The CDR3 sequence: CASTDRGLTSGYTF. CDR3 in DNA: TGTGCCAGCACGGACAGGGGGCTTACTAGTGGCTACACCTTC. The chain employs TRBV3-1 (or the pseudogene TRBV3-2) and TRBJ1-2, with 11 nucleotides matching TRBD1. The CDR3 has 14 residues. Germline CDR1 is LGHDT and CDR2 is YNNKEL (reference sequence). With V trimmed by 7 bases and J by 7 bases, 8 bases remained unmatched.

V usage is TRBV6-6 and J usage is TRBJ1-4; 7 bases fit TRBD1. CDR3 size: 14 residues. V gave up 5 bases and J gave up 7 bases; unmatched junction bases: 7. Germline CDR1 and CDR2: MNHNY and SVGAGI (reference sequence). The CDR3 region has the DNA TGTGCCAGCAGTCGACAGGGATCGGGTGAAAAACTGTTTTTT. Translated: CASSRQGSGEKLFF.

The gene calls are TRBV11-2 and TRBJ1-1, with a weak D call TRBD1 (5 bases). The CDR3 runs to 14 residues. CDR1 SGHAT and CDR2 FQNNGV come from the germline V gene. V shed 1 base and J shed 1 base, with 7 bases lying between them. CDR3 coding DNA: TGTGCCAGCAGCTTAGTAGGACAGAACACTGAAGCTTTCTTT. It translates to CASSLVGQNTEAFF.

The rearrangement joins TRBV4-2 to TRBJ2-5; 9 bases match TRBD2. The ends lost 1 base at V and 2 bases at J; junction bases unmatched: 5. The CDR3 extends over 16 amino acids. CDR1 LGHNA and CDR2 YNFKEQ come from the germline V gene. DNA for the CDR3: TGTGCCAGCAGCCAAGCCAGCGGGGGGACACAAGAGACCCAGTACTTC. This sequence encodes CASSQASGGTQETQYF.

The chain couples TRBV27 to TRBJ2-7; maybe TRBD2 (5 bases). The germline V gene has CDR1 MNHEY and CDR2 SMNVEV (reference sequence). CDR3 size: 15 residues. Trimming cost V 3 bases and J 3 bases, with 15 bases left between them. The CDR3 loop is CASSFDWERVYEQYF. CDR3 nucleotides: TGTGCCAGCAGTTTTGATTGGGAGAGGGTCTACGAGCAGTACTTC.

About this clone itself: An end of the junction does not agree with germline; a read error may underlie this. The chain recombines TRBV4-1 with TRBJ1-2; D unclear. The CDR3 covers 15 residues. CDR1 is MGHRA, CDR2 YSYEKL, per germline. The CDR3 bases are TGCGCCAGCAGCCAAGAACTACAGTCAGACTACGGCTACACCTTC. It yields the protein CASSQELQSDYGYTF.

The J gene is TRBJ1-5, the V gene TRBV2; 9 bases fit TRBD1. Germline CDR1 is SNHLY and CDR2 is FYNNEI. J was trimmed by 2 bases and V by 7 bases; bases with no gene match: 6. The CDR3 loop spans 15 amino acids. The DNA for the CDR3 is TGTGCCAGCAACCCGGACAGGGGAGGCAATCAGCCCCAGCATTTT. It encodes CASNPDRGGNQPQHF.

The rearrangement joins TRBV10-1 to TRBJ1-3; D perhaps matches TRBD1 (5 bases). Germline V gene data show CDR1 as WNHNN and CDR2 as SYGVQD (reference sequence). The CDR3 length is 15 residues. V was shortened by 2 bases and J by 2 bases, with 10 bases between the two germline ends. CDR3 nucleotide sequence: TGCGCCAGCAGTGAGGGACAAACACCTGGAAACACCATATATTTT. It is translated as CASSEGQTPGNTIYF.

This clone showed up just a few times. The CDR3 DNA reads TGTGCCAGCAGACCTAGCGGGAAAGATACGCAGTATTTT. It yields the protein CASRPSGKDTQYF. V and J are TRBV6-5 and TRBJ2-3; 9 nucleotides align to TRBD2. Looked up from germline, CDR1 is MNHEY and CDR2 is SVGAGI. This CDR3 spans 13 amino acids. With 6 bases clipped from V and 5 bases from J, the junction kept 3 bases outside the gene matches.

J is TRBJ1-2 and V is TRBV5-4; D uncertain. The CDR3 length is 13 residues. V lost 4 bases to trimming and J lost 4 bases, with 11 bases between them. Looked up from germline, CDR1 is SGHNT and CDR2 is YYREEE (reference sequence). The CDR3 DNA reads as TGTGCCAGCAGCCTCCTAGGCGGCTATGGCTACACCTTC. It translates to CASSLLGGYGYTF.

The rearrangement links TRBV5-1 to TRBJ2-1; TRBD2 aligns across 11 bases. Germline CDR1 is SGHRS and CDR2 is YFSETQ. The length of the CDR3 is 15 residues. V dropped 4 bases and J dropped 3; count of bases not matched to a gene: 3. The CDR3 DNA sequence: TGCGCCAGCAGCCCAACTAGCGGGGGCTACAATGAGCAGTTCTTC. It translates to CASSPTSGGYNEQFF.

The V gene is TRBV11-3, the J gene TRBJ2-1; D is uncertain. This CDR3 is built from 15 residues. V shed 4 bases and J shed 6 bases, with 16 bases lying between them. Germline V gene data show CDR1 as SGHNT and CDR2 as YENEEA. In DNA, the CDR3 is TGTGCCAGCAGCTCCGGCGGCGGAGCCATCAATGAGCAGTTCTTC. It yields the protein CASSSGGGAINEQFF. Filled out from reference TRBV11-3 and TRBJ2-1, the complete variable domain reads EAGVVQSPRYKIIEKKQPVAFWCNPISGHNTLYWYLQNLGQGPELLIRYENEEAVDDSQLPKDRFSAERLKGVDSTLKIQPAELGDSAVYLCASSSGGGAINEQFFGPGTRLTVL.

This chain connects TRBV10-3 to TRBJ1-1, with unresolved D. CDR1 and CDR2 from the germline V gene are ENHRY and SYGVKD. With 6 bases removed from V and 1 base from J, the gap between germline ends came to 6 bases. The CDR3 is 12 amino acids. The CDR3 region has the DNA TGTGCCATCAGCGGAGAGAACACTGAAGCTTTCTTT. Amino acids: CAISGENTEAFF.

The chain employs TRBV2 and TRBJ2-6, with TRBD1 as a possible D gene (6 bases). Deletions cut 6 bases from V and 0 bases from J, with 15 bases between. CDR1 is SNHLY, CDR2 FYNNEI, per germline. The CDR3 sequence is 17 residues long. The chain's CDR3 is CASRTGQSSSGANVLTF. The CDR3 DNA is TGTGCCAGCAGGACGGGACAAAGCTCCTCTGGGGCCAACGTCCTGACTTTC.

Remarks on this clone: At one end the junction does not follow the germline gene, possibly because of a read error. The chain's CDR3 is CGSKDTGNTGELFF. The DNA of the CDR3 is TGTGGCAGTAAGGATACAGGGAACACCGGGGAGCTGTTTTTT. This chain links TRBV19 with TRBJ2-2; D is possibly TRBD1 (5 bases). This CDR3 contains 14 residues. Per germline, CDR1 LNHDA and CDR2 SQIVND (reference sequence).

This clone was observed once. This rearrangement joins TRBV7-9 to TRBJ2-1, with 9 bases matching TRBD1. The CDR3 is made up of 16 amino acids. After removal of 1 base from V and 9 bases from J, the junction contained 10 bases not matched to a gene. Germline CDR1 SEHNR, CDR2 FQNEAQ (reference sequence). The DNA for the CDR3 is TGTGCCAGCAGCTTAGTCCGGGACAGGGATTTAGGTGAGCAGTTCTTC. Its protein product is CASSLVRDRDLGEQFF.

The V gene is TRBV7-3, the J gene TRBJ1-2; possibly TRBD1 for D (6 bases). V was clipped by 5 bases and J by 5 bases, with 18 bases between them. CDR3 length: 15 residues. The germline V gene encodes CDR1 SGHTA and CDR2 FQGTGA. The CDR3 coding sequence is TGTGCCAGCAGCCCCCTTCCCGGGACAAAATATGGCTACACCTTC. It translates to CASSPLPGTKYGYTF.

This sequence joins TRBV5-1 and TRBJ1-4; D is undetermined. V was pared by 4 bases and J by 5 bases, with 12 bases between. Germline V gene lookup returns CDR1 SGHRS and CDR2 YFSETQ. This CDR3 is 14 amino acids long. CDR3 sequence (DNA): TGCGCCAGCAGCCCGGCCAGGAAGAATGAAAAACTGTTTTTT. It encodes CASSPARKNEKLFF.

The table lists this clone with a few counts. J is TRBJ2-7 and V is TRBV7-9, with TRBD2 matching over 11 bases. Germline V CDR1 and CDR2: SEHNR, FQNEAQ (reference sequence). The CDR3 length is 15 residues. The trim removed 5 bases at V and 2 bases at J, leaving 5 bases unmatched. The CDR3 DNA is TGTGCCAGCAGCGCGCTAGCGGGGGGTCCCTACGAGCAGTACTTC. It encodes CASSALAGGPYEQYF. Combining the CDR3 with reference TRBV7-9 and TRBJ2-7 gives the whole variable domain DTGVSQNPRHKITKRGQNVTFRCDPISEHNRLYWYRQTLGQGPEFLTYFQNEAQLEKSRLLSDRFSAERPKGSFSTLEIQRTEQGDSAMYLCASSALAGGPYEQYFGPGTRLTVT.

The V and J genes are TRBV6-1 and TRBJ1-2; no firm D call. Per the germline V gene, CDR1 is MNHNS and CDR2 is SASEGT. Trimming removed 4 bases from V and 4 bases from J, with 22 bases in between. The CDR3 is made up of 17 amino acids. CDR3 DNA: TGTGCCAGCAGTGTACGTTCTACAAACAGTTTTCTCTATGGCTACACCTTC. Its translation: CASSVRSTNSFLYGYTF.